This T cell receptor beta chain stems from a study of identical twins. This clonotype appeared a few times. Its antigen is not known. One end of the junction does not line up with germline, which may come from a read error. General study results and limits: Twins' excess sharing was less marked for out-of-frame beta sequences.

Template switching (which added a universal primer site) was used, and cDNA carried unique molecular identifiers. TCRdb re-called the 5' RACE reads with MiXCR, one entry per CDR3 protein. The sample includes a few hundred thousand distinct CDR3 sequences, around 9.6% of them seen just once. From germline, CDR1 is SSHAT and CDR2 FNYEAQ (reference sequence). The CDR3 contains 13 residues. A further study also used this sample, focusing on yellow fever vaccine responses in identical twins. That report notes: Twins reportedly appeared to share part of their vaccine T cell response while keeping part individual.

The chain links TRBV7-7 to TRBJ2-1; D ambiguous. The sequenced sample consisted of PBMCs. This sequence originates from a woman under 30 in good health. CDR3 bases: TGTGCTAGCAGCTTGACCCTTTACAATGAGCAGTTCTTC. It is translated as CASSLTLYNEQFF.